Listed here are 7 T cell receptor beta chains from one sample, sequenced in a study of post-analysis software for immune sequencing data. Study observations and caveats: Controls had lower frequencies than patients of 4 or 5 TRBV segments, which included TRBV5-6, TRBV5-1 and TRBV20-1.

Unique molecular identifiers featured in each of the TCR beta cDNA libraries. TCRdb reprocessed the PCR reads via MiXCR and lists one record per CDR3 protein. In the table there are a few hundred thousand distinct CDR3 sequences, 36% of which are singletons. These receptors are not linked to any known antigen. Input material: blood. These receptors were taken from a girl between 10 and 17 years old with multiple sclerosis.

This clonotype was counted at least ten times. The V call is TRBV7-2, the J call TRBJ2-1; 8 bases align to TRBD2. The CDR3 spans 14 residues. From germline, CDR1 is SGHTA and CDR2 FQGNSA. The V segment lost 3 bases and the J segment 4 bases; nucleotides outside the gene matches: 2. The CDR3 reads CASSLAGGYNEQFF. CDR3 nucleotide sequence: TGTGCCAGCAGCTTGGCGGGGGGTTACAATGAGCAGTTCTTC.

As to this clonotype: It differs at one base from a far larger clone, so likely a read error. The chain recombines TRBV28 with TRBJ1-4; D is undetermined. In germline, CDR1 is MDHEN, CDR2 SYDVKM. The CDR3 sequence is 14 residues long. V shed 4 bases and J shed 6 bases, with 12 bases lying between them. CDR3 DNA: TGTGCCAGCAGTTCACCCACGGTTGATGAAAAACTGTTTTTT. Amino acids: CASSSPTVDEKLFF.

This sequence joins TRBV7-3 and TRBJ2-3, with a possible D match to TRBD2 (5 bases). The V gene's germline CDR1 is SGHTA and CDR2 FQGTGA. The CDR3 spans 17 residues. The V and J ends lost 5 bases and 0 bases respectively, with 18 bases between them. The CDR3, as DNA: TGTGCCAGCAGCCCTTACCGCCTCGGGGTTAGCACAGATACGCAGTATTTT. Translated: CASSPYRLGVSTDTQYF. The whole variable domain, filled in from reference TRBV7-3 and TRBJ2-3, reads GAGVSQTPSNKVTEKGKYVELRCDPISGHTALYWYRQSLGQGPEFLIYFQGTGAADDSGLPNDRFFAVRPEGSVSTLKIQRTERGDSAVYLCASSPYRLGVSTDTQYFGPGTRLTVL.

The genes are TRBV20-1 and TRBJ2-1, with D perhaps assigned TRBD1 or TRBD2 (5 bases each). CDR3 length: 16 residues. The germline CDR1 and CDR2 sequences are DFQATT and SNEGSKA (reference sequence). The ends were cut back, 4 bases at V and 0 bases at J, with 16 bases in the middle. This CDR3 reads CSAIHRGPSSYNEQFF. The CDR3 coding sequence is TGCAGTGCTATACACCGGGGCCCGAGCTCCTACAATGAGCAGTTCTTC.

This clonotype was counted a few times. The chain joins TRBV4-1 to TRBJ1-3; tentative D call: TRBD1 (5 bases). Deletions cut 2 bases from V and 9 bases from J, with 14 bases between. Germline CDR1 and CDR2: MGHRA and YSYEKL. The CDR3 spans 14 residues. In nucleotides, the CDR3 is TGCGCCAGCAGCCAACTGGTGGGGCAGGTCACCATATATTTT. Translated: CASSQLVGQVTIYF.

This clonotype showed up many times. This rearrangement joins TRBV7-7 to TRBJ2-3; D call uncertain. Trimming stripped 1 base from V and 0 bases from J, with 8 bases between. Germline CDR1 SSHAT, CDR2 FNYEAQ (reference sequence). The CDR3 is 15 amino acids. CDR3 nucleotide sequence: TGTGCCAGCAGCTTAGGGGAAACTAGCACAGATACGCAGTATTTT. Residues: CASSLGETSTDTQYF.

V is TRBV6-6 and J is TRBJ2-1; the D is unclear. The CDR3 is 17 residues long. The V and J ends lost 6 bases and 5 bases respectively, with 23 bases between them. Germline-derived CDR1 and CDR2 are MNHNY and SVGAGI (reference sequence). As DNA, the CDR3 is TGTGCCAGCAGCCCACCGGACCGCAGTCCCACACACAATGAGCAGTTCTTC. It codes for CASSPPDRSPTHNEQFF.